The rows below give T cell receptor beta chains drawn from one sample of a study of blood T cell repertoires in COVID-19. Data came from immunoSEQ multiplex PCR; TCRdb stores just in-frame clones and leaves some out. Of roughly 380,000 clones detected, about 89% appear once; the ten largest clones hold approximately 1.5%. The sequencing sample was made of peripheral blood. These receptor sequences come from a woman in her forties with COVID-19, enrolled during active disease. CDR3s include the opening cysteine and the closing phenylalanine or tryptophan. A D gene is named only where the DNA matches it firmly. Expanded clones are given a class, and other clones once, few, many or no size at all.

CDR3nt: TGTGCCAGCAGCCGTTTGACAGGGGGCGCGGATGGCTACACCTTC; CDR3aa: CASSRLTGGADGYTF; d_gene: TRBD1; abundance: once; v_gene: TRBV7-2; j_gene: TRBJ1-2
CDR3nt: TGTGCCGCTCAGAGGGGACAGATGTACGAGCAGTACTTC; CDR3aa: CAAQRGQMYEQYF; d_gene: TRBD1; abundance: NA; v_gene: TRBV6-5; j_gene: TRBJ2-7
CDR3nt: TGTGCCAGTAGTATCCCTAGGTCGGGAGGGAGGGGAATCCGATACGGGGAGCTGTTTTTT; CDR3aa: CASSIPRSGGRGIRYGELFF; d_gene: TRBD2; abundance: once; v_gene: TRBV19; j_gene: TRBJ2-2
CDR3nt: TGTGCCAGCAGCCGCGGTGGGGGCAGCTATGGCTACACCTTC; CDR3aa: CASSRGGGSYGYTF; d_gene: NA; abundance: once; v_gene: TRBV7-3; j_gene: TRBJ1-2
CDR3nt: TGTGCCAGCAGTTTAACGGGTCCTTTTCCCGGCACCGGGGAGCTGTTTTTT; CDR3aa: CASSLTGPFPGTGELFF; d_gene: NA; abundance: NA; v_gene: TRBV27; j_gene: TRBJ2-2
CDR3nt: TGTGCCAGCAGCTTAGTAGTAGTTGGCTACACCTTC; CDR3aa: CASSLVVVGYTF; d_gene: NA; abundance: NA; v_gene: TRBV13; j_gene: TRBJ1-2
CDR3nt: TGTGCCACCAGCGGGATTGGCACAGATACGCAGTATTTT; CDR3aa: CATSGIGTDTQYF; d_gene: NA; abundance: once; v_gene: TRBV24-1; j_gene: TRBJ2-3
CDR3nt: TGCGCCAGCAGCTTGGGGACAGGGAGCGCTGAAAAACTGTTTTTT; CDR3aa: CASSLGTGSAEKLFF; d_gene: TRBD1; abundance: NA; v_gene: TRBV5-1; j_gene: TRBJ1-4
CDR3nt: TGTGCCAGCAGCCCCTTCGGGGTAGCGGGGGGGAACAATGAGCAGTTCTTC; CDR3aa: CASSPFGVAGGNNEQFF; d_gene: TRBD2; abundance: NA; v_gene: TRBV7-9; j_gene: TRBJ2-1
CDR3nt: TGTGCCAGTAGTATCCGGGGGAACGGGGTAGCTTTCTTT; CDR3aa: CASSIRGNGVAFF; d_gene: NA; abundance: NA; v_gene: TRBV19; j_gene: TRBJ1-1
CDR3nt: TGTGCCAGCAGCTTAGTCGGTCTTCTCTACGAGCAGTACTTC; CDR3aa: CASSLVGLLYEQYF; d_gene: NA; abundance: NA; v_gene: TRBV7-2; j_gene: TRBJ2-7
CDR3nt: TGCGCCAGCAGCTTGGCTCGTGGGACAGGGGTCACTGAAGCTTTCTTT; CDR3aa: CASSLARGTGVTEAFF; d_gene: TRBD1; abundance: NA; v_gene: TRBV5-1; j_gene: TRBJ1-1
CDR3nt: TGCGCCAGCAGCTCACAGGGTCGCGATAATTCACCCCTCCACTTT; CDR3aa: CASSSQGRDNSPLHF; d_gene: NA; abundance: NA; v_gene: TRBV5-1; j_gene: TRBJ1-6